This paragraph reports one TCR beta chain. This sample was taken from a study of blood T cell repertoires in COVID-19. Study information: COVID-19 samples, acute and convalescent, were from the United States, Italy and Spain.

CDR1 and CDR2 (germline): MNHEY, SMNVEV (reference sequence). The CDR3 totals 14 residues. V was clipped by 6 bases and J by 5 bases; unmatched bases: 4. Some clones are missing from TCRdb's copy, which holds only in-frame ones; the method was immunoSEQ multiplex PCR. This table holds 120,000 to 150,000 clones, less than 90% found once. This receptor was obtained from a human donor with COVID-19, enrolled during active disease. The donor label of this sample is uncertain. The J gene is TRBJ1-5, the V gene TRBV27; 10 bases line up with TRBD1. What was sequenced was peripheral blood. This CDR3 reads CASRSTGGYQPQHF. In DNA form, the CDR3 reads TGTGCCAGCAGGTCGACAGGGGGCTATCAGCCCCAGCATTTT.